This T cell receptor (beta chain) is from a study of blood T cell repertoires in COVID-19 (dated by TCRdb to 2020 to 2021). In the study overall: Collaborator samples came from the United States, Italy and Spain and covered acute and convalescent phases of COVID-19. The prospective study material was composed of cDNA or gDNA derived from T cells, B-cell-depleted T cells, or PBMCs. The dataset comprised deeply sampled blood TCRbeta repertoires from subjects exposed to, actively infected with, or recovered from COVID-19. The repertoires were released in a freely available public database meant as a resource for research on the immune response to SARS-CoV-2. Samples came from the ongoing ImmuneRACE study (first 160 participants) plus 1,254 subjects from 6 global collaborators. A de-identified subject ID, COVID-19 status, age in years and sex were almost always included in the sample metadata. Where HLA class I and class II types were available, the types were taken from metadata supplied by the sample provider, not from assay-based typing. Overall results and qualifications from the work: How much clinical and demographic metadata was included differed by source and by participant, and the metadata was provided uncurated.

Another Seattle source contributed samples from volunteer blood donors who had recovered from COVID-19. The collaborating institutions used their own protocols to collect whole blood in K2EDTA tubes. For TCRbeta analysis, collaborators shipped samples in one of three forms: frozen whole blood, isolated PBMCs, or DNA extracted from either of those sample types. The immunoSEQ Assay, a bias-controlled multiplex PCR, was used to amplify TCRbeta CDR3 regions from genomic DNA. The paper's processing steps were these. Nucleated cell counts per sample were estimated from amplification of reference gene primers within the assay. To quantify the absolute abundance of each unique TCRbeta CDR3 rearrangement, sequence reads were collapsed and filtered. Productive Simpson clonality was computed per sample as the square root of Simpson's diversity index over productive rearrangements. The table comes from immuneACCESS by way of TCRdb, which keeps in-frame sequences with V and J called. Part of the clones is missing from these tables; in studies checked, under half for an unresolved V gene and the rest for unknown reasons. V and J calls and clone size are copied from that table; D and trimming were computed from the DNA. The sample table lists about 270,000 clones, 86% of them with a count of one. Around 10% of the sample is taken by the ten largest.

The germline V gene gives CDR1 as SGHRS and CDR2 as YFSETQ. V loses 0 bases, J loses 7 bases, and the germline ends lie 13 bases apart. The CDR3 numbers 14 residues from cysteine through phenylalanine. Kept here is only the CDR3 DNA, which spans 42 bases and is read in frame from base 1. By its share of the sample, this clone is medium-sized (0.01 to 0.1%). What this receptor recognizes is not known. No quality values exist for individual bases; no much larger clone is one base distant. Sample: peripheral blood. The chain is encoded by TRBV5-1 joined to TRBJ1-1; the D segment could be TRBD1, given 6 matching bases. This TCR came from a man aged 35 to 55 who had recovered from COVID-19. CDR3 region: CASSLGGGAGEAFF. DNA sequence: TGCGCCAGCAGCTTGGGCGGGGGGGCTGGTGAAGCTTTCTTT.